A selection of T cell receptor beta chains follows, all from one sample in a study of blood T cell repertoires in COVID-19. Measured with immunoSEQ multiplex PCR; TCRdb has only the in-frame clones, and not every one. The repertoire consists of 150,000 or so clones, with more than 70% occurring once and the leading ten covering almost 8.5%. The sequencing sample was made of peripheral blood. The receptors were gathered from a woman aged 55-70 years with acute or convalescent COVID-19. Each CDR3 is given with its conserved first and last residue. D genes are given only for firm matches. Clone size is stated in some rows and not others, as once, few, many or a class when expanded.

clone_size | d_call | j_call | v_call | cdr3_aa | cdr3_nt
- | TRBD1 | TRBJ2-7 | TRBV18 | CASSGTGAYEQYF | TGTGCCAGCTCAGGGACAGGGGCCTACGAGCAGTACTTC
- | TRBD1 | TRBJ1-5 | TRBV10-1 | CASSGRTGVDQPQHF | TGCGCCAGCAGTGGAAGGACAGGGGTGGATCAGCCCCAGCATTTT
- | - | TRBJ2-6 | TRBV3-1/TRBV3-2 | CASSQRSGANVLTF | TGTGCCAGCAGCCAGCGCTCTGGGGCCAACGTCCTGACTTTC
- | - | TRBJ1-1 | TRBV12-3/TRBV12-4 | CASKGVNTEAFF | TGTGCCAGCAAGGGAGTGAACACTGAAGCTTTCTTT
- | TRBD2 | TRBJ2-2 | TRBV30 | CAWSVPSGGAPGELFF | TGTGCCTGGAGTGTACCTAGCGGGGGGGCTCCCGGGGAGCTGTTTTTT
- | - | TRBJ1-1 | TRBV30 | CAWMETEIFTEAFF | TGTGCCTGGATGGAGACCGAAATTTTCACTGAAGCTTTCTTT
- | - | TRBJ1-4 | TRBV12-5 | CASGLVLGKSEKLFF | TGTGCTAGTGGTTTGGTACTAGGGAAGAGTGAAAAACTGTTTTTT
- | TRBD1 | TRBJ2-7 | TRBV5-6 | CASSASQGVYEQYF | TGTGCCAGCAGCGCTTCCCAGGGGGTCTACGAGCAGTACTTC
few | TRBD1 | TRBJ2-6 | TRBV6-6 | CASSPLTGGAPGANVLTF | TGTGCCAGCAGTCCTCTGACAGGGGGTGCCCCTGGGGCCAACGTCCTGACTTTC
- | TRBD1 | TRBJ1-6 | TRBV11-2 | CAISPNRGTVNNSPLHF | TGTGCCATCTCGCCGAATCGTGGGACAGTAAATAATTCACCCCTCCACTTT
- | TRBD1 | TRBJ1-6 | TRBV28 | CASSLRDRGVSPLHF | TGTGCCAGCAGTTTAAGGGACAGGGGGGTTTCACCCCTCCACTTT
- | - | TRBJ2-6 | TRBV25-1 | CASSPPGGEEGANVLTF | TGTGCCAGCAGTCCCCCCGGGGGTGAGGAGGGGGCCAACGTCCTGACTTTC
- | TRBD2 | TRBJ2-2 | TRBV6-5 | CASSSGGGVTGELFF | TGTGCCAGCAGTTCGGGAGGAGGGGTCACCGGGGAGCTGTTTTTT
- | - | TRBJ1-1 | TRBV7-3 | CASSLAGNTEAFF | TGTGCCAGCAGCTTAGCGGGGAACACTGAAGCTTTCTTT
- | - | TRBJ1-2 | TRBV7-9 | CAAPAVNSLYGYTF | TGTGCCGCGCCAGCGGTGAATTCGCTCTATGGCTACACCTTC
- | TRBD1 | TRBJ2-1 | TRBV28 | CASSLLRGGLVNEQFF | TGTGCCAGCAGTTTACTTCGAGGGGGCTTGGTTAATGAGCAGTTCTTC
- | - | TRBJ1-2 | TRBV9 | CASSDQGEYNGYTF | TGTGCCAGCAGCGATCAAGGGGAATACAATGGCTACACCTTC
- | TRBD2 | TRBJ2-7 | TRBV6-2/TRBV6-3 | CASSYSRGAFYEQYF | TGTGCCAGCAGTTACTCGCGGGGGGCCTTCTACGAGCAGTACTTC
- | - | TRBJ1-1 | TRBV7-2 | CASSLDQRRNTEAFF | TGTGCCAGCAGCCTGGATCAGCGGAGGAACACTGAAGCTTTCTTT